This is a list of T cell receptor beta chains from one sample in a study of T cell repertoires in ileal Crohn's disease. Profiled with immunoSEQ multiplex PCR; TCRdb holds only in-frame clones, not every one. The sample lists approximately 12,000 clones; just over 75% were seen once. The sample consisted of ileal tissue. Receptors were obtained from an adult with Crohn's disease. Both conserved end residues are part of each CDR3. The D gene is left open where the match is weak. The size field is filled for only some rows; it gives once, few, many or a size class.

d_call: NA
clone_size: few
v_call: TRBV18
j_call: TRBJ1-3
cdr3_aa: CASSRGPGGSSGNTIYF
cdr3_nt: TGTGCCAGCTCACGGGGCCCGGGAGGATCTTCTGGAAACACCATATATTTT

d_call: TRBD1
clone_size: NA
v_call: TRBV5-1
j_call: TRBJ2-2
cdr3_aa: CASSDGQGNTGELFF
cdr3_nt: TGCGCCAGCAGCGATGGACAGGGTAACACCGGGGAGCTGTTTTTT

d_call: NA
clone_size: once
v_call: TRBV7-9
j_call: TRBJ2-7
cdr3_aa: CASSLGGLYEQYF
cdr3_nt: TGTGCCAGCAGCTTAGGGGGACTCTACGAGCAGTACTTC

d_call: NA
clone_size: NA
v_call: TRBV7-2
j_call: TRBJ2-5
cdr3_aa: CASSGSGARQETQYF
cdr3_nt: TGTGCCAGCAGCGGATCAGGGGCCCGACAAGAGACCCAGTACTTC

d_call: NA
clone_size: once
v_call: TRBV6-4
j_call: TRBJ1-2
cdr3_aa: CASSDESYTF
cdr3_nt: TGTGCCAGCAGTGACGAGAGCTACACCTTC

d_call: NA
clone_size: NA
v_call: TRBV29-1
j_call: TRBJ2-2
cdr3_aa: CSVVEGTGELFF
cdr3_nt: TGCAGCGTTGTGGAGGGCACCGGGGAGCTGTTTTTT

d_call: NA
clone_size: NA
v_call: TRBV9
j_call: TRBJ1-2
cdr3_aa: CASSVDPTNYGYTF
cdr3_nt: TGTGCCAGCAGCGTAGATCCGACAAACTATGGCTACACCTTC

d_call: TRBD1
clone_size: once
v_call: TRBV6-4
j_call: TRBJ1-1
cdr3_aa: CASGDREGTEAFF
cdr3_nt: TGTGCCAGCGGGGACAGGGAAGGGACTGAAGCTTTCTTT

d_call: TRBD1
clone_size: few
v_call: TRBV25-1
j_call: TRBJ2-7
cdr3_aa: CASSTDRAREQYF
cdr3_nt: TGTGCCAGCAGTACTGACAGGGCTCGCGAGCAGTACTTC

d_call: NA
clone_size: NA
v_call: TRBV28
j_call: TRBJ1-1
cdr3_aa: CASSSGALNTEAFF
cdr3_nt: TGTGCCAGCAGTTCTGGAGCTTTGAACACTGAAGCTTTCTTT

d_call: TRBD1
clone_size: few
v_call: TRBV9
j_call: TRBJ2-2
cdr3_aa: CASSVGDRVTGELFF
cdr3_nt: TGTGCCAGCAGCGTAGGAGACAGGGTAACCGGGGAGCTGTTTTTT

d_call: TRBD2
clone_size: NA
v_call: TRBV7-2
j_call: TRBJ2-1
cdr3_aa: CASSRTSGPYNEQFF
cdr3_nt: TGTGCCAGCAGCAGGACTAGCGGGCCTTACAATGAGCAGTTCTTC

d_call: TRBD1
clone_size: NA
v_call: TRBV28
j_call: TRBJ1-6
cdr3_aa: CASSLGQGGSPLHF
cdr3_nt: TGTGCCAGCAGTTTAGGACAGGGGGGCTCACCCCTCCACTTT

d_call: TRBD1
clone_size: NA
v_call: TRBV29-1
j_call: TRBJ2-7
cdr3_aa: CSVGQGNSYEQYF
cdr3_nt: TGCAGCGTGGGACAGGGAAACTCCTACGAGCAGTACTTC

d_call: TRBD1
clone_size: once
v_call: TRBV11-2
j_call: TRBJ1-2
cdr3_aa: CASSFPSTGRDYGYTF
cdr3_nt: TGTGCCAGCAGCTTCCCATCGACAGGGCGCGACTATGGCTACACCTTC

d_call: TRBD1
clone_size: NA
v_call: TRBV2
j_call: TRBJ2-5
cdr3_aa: CASSKTGASGTQETQYF
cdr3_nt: TGTGCCAGCAGTAAGACAGGGGCCAGTGGCACTCAAGAGACCCAGTACTTC

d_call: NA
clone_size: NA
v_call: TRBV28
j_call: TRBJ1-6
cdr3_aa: CASSLGGTSYNSPLHF
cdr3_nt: TGTGCCAGCAGTTTAGGAGGAACCTCCTATAATTCACCCCTCCACTTT

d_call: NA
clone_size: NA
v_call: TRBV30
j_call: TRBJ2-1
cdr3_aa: CAWSVGGVSSYNEQFF
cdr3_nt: TGTGCCTGGAGTGTAGGGGGGGTCAGCTCCTACAATGAGCAGTTCTTC

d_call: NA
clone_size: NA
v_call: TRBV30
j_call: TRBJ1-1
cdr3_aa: CAWKSGRNTEAFF
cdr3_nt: TGTGCCTGGAAATCTGGCCGGAACACTGAAGCTTTCTTT

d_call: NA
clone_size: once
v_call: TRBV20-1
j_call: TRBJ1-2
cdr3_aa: CSATQGTGYTF
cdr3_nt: TGCAGTGCCACCCAGGGAACCGGCTACACCTTC

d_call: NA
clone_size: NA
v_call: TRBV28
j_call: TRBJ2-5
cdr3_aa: CASSMDSLGETQYF
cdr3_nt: TGTGCCAGCAGTATGGACAGTCTGGGAGAGACCCAGTACTTC

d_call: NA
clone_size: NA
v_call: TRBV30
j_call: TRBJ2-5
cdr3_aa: CAWSVTLETQYF
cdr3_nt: TGTGCCTGGAGTGTCACATTGGAGACCCAGTACTTC

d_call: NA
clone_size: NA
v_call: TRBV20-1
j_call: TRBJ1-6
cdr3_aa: CSASSGATLHF
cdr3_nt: TGCAGTGCTAGTTCAGGGGCAACCCTCCACTTT

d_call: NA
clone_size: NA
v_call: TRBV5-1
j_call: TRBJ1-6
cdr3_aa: CASSLERGPLHF
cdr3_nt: TGCGCCAGCAGCTTGGAACGGGGACCCCTCCACTTT

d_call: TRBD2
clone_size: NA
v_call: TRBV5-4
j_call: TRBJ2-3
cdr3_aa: CASSSRLAGSTDTQYF
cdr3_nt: TGTGCCAGCAGCTCCAGACTAGCGGGGAGCACAGATACGCAGTATTTT

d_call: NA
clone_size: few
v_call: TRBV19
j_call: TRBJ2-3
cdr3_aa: CASSTSAAKPTDTQYF
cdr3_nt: TGTGCCAGTAGTACGAGCGCGGCGAAACCCACAGATACGCAGTATTTT

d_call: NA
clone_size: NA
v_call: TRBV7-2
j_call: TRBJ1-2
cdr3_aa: CASSFKGGANYGYTF
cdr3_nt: TGTGCCAGCAGCTTTAAAGGCGGGGCTAACTATGGCTACACCTTC

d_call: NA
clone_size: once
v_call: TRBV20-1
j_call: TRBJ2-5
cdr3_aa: CSARKGETQYF
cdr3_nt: TGCAGTGCTAGGAAGGGGGAGACCCAGTACTTC

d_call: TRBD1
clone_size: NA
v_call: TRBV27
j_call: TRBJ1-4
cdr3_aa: CASSTTGADEKLFF
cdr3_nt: TGTGCCAGCAGTACGACAGGGGCGGATGAAAAACTGTTTTTT

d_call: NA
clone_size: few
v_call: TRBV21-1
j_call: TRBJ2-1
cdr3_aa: CASSLPSETYNEQFF
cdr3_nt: TGTGCCAGCAGCCTCCCTAGCGAAACATACAATGAGCAGTTCTTC

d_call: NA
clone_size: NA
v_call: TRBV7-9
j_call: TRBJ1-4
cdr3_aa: CASSLLGTSLTNEKLFF
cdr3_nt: TGTGCCAGCAGCTTATTGGGGACTTCTCTAACTAATGAAAAACTGTTTTTT

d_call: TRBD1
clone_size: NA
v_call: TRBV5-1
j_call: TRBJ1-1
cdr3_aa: CASSSFGQDTEAFF
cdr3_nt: TGCGCCAGCAGCAGCTTCGGACAGGACACTGAAGCCTTCTTT

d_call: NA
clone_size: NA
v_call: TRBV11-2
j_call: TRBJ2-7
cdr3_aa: CAGISGLPWDYEQYF
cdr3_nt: TGTGCCGGCATCTCAGGGCTTCCTTGGGACTACGAGCAGTACTTC

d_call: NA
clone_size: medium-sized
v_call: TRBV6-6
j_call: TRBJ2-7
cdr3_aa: CASRTVPYEQYF
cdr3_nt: TGTGCCAGTAGGACAGTGCCCTACGAGCAGTACTTC

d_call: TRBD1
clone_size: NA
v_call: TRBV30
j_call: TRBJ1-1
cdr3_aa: CAWSPLTGVVTEAFF
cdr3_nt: TGTGCCTGGAGTCCCCTTACAGGGGTGGTCACTGAAGCTTTCTTT

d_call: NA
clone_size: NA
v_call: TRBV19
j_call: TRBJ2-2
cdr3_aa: CASRRQVANTGELFF
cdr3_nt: TGTGCCAGCCGAAGACAGGTCGCGAACACCGGGGAGCTGTTTTTT

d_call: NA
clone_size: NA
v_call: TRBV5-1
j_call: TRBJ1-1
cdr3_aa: CASSLEPRMNTEAFF
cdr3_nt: TGCGCCAGCAGCTTGGAACCCAGAATGAACACTGAAGCTTTCTTT

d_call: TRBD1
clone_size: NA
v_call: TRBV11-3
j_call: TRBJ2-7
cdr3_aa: CASSRTGGYEQYF
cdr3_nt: TGTGCCAGCAGCCGGACAGGGGGCTACGAGCAGTACTTC

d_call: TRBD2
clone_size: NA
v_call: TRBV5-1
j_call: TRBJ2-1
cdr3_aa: CASSLLADLNNEQFF
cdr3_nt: TGCGCCAGCAGCTTACTAGCGGACCTAAACAATGAGCAGTTCTTC

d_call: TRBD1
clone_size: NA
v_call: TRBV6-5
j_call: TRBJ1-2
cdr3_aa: CASRNRDRGYGYTF
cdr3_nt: TGTGCCAGCAGGAACCGGGACAGGGGCTATGGCTACACCTTC

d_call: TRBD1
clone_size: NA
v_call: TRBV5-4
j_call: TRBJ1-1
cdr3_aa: CASSSKQGQNTEAFF
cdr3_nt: TGTGCCAGCAGCTCCAAACAGGGGCAGAACACTGAAGCTTTCTTT

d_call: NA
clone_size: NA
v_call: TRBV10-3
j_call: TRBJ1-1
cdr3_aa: CAIREATEAFF
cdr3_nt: TGTGCCATCAGGGAGGCGACTGAAGCTTTCTTT